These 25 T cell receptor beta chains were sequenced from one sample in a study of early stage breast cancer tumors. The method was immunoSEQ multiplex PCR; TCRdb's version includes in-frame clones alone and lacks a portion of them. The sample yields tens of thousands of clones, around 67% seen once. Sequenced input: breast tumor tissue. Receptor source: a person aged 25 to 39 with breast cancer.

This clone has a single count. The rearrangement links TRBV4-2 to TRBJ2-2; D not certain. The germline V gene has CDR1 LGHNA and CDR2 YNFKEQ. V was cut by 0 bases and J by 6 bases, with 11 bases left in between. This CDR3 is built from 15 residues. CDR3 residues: CASSQEGNLPGELFF. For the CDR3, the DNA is TGTGCCAGCAGCCAAGAGGGTAACCTTCCCGGGGAGCTGTTTTTT.

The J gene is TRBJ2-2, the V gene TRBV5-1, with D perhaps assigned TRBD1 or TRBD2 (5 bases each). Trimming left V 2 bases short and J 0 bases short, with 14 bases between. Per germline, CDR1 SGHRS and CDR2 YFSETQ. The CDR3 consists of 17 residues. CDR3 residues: CASSLIERGANTGELFF. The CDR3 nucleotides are TGCGCCAGCAGCTTAATTGAGAGGGGAGCGAACACCGGGGAGCTGTTTTTT.

The chain's CDR3 is CASSQDQGTVRNTEAFF. For the CDR3, the DNA is TGTGCCAGCAGCCAAGATCAGGGGACAGTGCGGAACACTGAAGCTTTCTTT. The chain links TRBV14 to TRBJ1-1, with TRBD1 matching over 7 bases. CDR1 is SGHDN and CDR2 is FVKESK in the germline V gene. CDR3 length equals 17 residues. The ends lost 0 bases at V and 1 base at J; junction bases unmatched: 8.

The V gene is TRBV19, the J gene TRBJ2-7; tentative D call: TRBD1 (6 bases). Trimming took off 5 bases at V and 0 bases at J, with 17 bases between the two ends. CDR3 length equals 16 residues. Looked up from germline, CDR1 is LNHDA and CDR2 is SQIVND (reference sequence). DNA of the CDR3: TGTGCCAGTAGTTCCCCCGGGACACAAAACTCCTACGAGCAGTACTTC. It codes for CASSSPGTQNSYEQYF.

CDR3 in DNA: TGTGCCACCAGCCAAACAGGGGGTAACGAGCAGTACTTC. Residues: CATSQTGGNEQYF. This chain connects TRBV27 to TRBJ2-7; 8 bases align to TRBD1. After removal of 10 bases from V and 5 bases from J, the junction contained 10 bases not matched to a gene. Germline CDR1 is MNHEY and CDR2 is SMNVEV (reference sequence). The CDR3 has 13 amino acids.

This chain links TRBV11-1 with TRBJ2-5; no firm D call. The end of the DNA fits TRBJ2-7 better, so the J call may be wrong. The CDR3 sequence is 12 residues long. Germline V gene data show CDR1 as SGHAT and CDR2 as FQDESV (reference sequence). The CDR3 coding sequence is TGTGCCAGCAGCTTATACAGCTACGAGCAGTACTTC. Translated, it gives CASSLYSYEQYF.

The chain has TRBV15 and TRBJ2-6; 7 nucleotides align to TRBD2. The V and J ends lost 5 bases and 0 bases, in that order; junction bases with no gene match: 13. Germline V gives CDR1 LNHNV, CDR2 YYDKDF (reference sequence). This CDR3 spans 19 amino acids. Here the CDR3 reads CATSAWGGGPTSGANVLTF. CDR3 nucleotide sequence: TGTGCCACCAGCGCCTGGGGCGGGGGACCTACCTCTGGGGCCAACGTCCTGACTTTC.

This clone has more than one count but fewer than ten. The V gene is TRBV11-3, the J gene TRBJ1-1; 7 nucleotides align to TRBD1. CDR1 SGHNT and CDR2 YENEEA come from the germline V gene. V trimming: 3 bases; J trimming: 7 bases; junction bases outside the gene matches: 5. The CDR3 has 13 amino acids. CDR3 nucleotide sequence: TGTGCCAGCAGCTTGGGGACAGCGAATGAAGCTTTCTTT. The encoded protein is CASSLGTANEAFF.

The CDR3 is CASSLALAGASYEQYF. CDR3 nucleotide sequence: TGTGCCAGCAGCTTGGCCCTAGCGGGAGCTTCCTACGAGCAGTACTTC. The chain uses TRBV5-4 and TRBJ2-7; 10 bases map to TRBD2. After removal of 0 bases from V and 1 base from J, the junction contained 4 bases not matched to a gene. This CDR3 is 16 amino acids long. CDR1 and CDR2 from the germline V gene are SGHNT and YYREEE (reference sequence).

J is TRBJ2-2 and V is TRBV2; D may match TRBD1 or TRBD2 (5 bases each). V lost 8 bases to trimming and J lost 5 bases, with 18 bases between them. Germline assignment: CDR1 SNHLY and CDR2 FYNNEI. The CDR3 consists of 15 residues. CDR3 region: CASSETGPGTGELFF. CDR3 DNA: TGTGCCAGCTCCGAAACGGGGCCCGGGACCGGGGAGCTGTTTTTT.

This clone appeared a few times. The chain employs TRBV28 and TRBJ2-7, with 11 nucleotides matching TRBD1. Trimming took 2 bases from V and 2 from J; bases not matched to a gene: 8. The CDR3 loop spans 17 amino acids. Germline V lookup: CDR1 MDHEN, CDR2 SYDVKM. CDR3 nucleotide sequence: TGTGCCAGCAGTTTAAGGATCGGGACAGGGGGGGCCTACGAGCAGTACTTC. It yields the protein CASSLRIGTGGAYEQYF.

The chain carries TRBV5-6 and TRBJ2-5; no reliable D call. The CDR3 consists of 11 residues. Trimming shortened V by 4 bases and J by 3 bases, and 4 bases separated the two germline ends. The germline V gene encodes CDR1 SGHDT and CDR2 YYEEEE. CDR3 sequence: CASSMKETQYF. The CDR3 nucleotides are TGTGCCAGCAGCATGAAAGAGACCCAGTACTTC.

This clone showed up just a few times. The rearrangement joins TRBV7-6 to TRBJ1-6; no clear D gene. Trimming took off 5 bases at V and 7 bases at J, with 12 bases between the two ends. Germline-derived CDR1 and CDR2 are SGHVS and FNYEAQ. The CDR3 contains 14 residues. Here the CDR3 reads CASSQRRENSPLHF. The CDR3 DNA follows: TGTGCCAGCAGCCAAAGGAGGGAGAATTCACCCCTCCACTTT.

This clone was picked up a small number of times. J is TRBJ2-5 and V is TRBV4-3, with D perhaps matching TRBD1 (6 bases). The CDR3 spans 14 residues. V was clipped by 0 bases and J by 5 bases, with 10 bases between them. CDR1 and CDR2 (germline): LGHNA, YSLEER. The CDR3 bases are TGCGCCAGCAGCCAAGAAGGCAGGGGTGAGACCCAGTACTTC. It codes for CASSQEGRGETQYF.

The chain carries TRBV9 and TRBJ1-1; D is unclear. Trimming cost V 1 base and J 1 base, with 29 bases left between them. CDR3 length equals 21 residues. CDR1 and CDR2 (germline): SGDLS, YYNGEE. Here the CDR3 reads CASSVPNSPIDITLQNTEAFF. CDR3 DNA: TGTGCCAGCAGCGTACCAAACTCACCTATAGACATTACTCTACAGAACACTGAAGCTTTCTTT.

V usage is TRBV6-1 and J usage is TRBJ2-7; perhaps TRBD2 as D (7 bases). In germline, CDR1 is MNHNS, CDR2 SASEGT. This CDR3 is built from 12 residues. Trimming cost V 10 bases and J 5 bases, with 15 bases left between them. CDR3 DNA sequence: TGTGCCACGCAGAAGGGGGGGAACGAGCAGTACTTC. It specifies CATQKGGNEQYF.

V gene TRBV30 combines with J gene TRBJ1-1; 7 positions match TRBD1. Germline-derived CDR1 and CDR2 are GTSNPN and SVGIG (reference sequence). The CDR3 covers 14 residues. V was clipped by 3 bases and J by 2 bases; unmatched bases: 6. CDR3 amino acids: CAWSLWTGNTEAFF. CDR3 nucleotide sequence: TGTGCCTGGAGCCTTTGGACAGGCAACACTGAAGCTTTCTTT. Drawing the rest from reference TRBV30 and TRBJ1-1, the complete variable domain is SQTIHQWPATLVQPVGSPLSLECTVEGTSNPNLYWYRQAAGRGLQLLFYSVGIGQISSEVPQNLSASRPQDRQFILSSKKLLLSDSGFYLCAWSLWTGNTEAFFGQGTRLTVV.

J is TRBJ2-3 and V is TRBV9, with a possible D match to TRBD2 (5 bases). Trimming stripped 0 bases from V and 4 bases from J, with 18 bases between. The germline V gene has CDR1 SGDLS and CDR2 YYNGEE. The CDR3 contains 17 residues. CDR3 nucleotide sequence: TGTGCCAGCAGCGTAGCTTCGCTAGTCGGAGGCGCAGATACGCAGTATTTT. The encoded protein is CASSVASLVGGADTQYF.

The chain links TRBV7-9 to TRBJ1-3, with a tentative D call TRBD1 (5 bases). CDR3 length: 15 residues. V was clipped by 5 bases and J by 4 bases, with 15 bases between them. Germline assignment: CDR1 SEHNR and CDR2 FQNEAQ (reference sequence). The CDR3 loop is CASSRQGFLGNTIYF. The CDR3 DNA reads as TGTGCCAGCAGCCGTCAGGGCTTCCTGGGAAACACCATATATTTT. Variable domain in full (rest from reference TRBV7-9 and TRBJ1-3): DTGVSQNPRHKITKRGQNVTFRCDPISEHNRLYWYRQTLGQGPEFLTYFQNEAQLEKSRLLSDRFSAERPKGSFSTLEIQRTEQGDSAMYLCASSRQGFLGNTIYFGEGSWLTVV.

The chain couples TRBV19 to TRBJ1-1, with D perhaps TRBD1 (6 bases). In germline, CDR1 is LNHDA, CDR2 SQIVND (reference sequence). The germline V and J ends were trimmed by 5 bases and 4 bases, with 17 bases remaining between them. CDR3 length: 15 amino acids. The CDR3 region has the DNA TGTGCCAGTAGTCGGGGGGGCAAATGGAGCACTGAAGCTTTCTTT. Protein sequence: CASSRGGKWSTEAFF. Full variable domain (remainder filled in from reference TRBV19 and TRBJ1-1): DGGITQSPKYLFRKEGQNVTLSCEQNLNHDAMYWYRQDPGQGLRLIYYSQIVNDFQKGDIAEGYSVSREKKESFPLTVTSAQKNPTAFYLCASSRGGKWSTEAFFGQGTRLTVV.

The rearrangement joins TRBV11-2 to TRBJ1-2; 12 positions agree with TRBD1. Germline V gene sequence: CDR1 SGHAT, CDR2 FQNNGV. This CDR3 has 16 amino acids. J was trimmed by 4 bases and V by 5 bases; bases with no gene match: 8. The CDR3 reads CASSPNGDRGLYGYTF. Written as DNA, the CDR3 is TGTGCCAGCAGCCCAAATGGGGACAGGGGGCTCTATGGCTACACCTTC. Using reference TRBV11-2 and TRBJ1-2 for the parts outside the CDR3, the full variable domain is EAGVAQSPRYKIIEKRQSVAFWCNPISGHATLYWYQQILGQGPKLLIQFQNNGVVDDSQLPKDRFSAERLKGVDSTLKIQPAKLEDSAVYLCASSPNGDRGLYGYTFGSGTRLTVV.

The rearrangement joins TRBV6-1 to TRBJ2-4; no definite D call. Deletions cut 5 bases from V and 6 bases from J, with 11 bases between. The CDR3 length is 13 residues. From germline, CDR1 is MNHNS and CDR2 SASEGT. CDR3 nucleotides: TGTGCCAGCAGTCTCGCGTCGGGAAACATTCAGTACTTC. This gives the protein CASSLASGNIQYF.

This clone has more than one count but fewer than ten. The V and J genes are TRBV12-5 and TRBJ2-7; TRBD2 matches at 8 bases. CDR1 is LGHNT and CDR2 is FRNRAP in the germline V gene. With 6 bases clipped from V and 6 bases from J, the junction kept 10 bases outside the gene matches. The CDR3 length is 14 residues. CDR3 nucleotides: TGTGCTAGTGGAGCCGGGACTAGTCTTAGCGAGCAGTACTTC. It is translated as CASGAGTSLSEQYF.

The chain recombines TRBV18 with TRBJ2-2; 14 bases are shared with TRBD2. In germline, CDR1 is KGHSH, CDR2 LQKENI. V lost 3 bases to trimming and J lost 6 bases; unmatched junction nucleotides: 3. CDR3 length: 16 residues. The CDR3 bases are TGTGCCAGCTCACCTCAGGGACTAGCGGGAGCCGGGGAGCTGTTTTTT. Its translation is CASSPQGLAGAGELFF.

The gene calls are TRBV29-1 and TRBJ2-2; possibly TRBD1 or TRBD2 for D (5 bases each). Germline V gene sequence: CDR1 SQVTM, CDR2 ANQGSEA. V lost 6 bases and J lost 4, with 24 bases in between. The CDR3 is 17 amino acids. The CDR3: CSVRFRDPQLGTGELFF. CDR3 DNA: TGCAGCGTCCGATTCCGGGACCCCCAACTGGGCACCGGGGAGCTGTTTTTT.